These 27 T cell receptor beta chains were all obtained from the same sample, sequenced in a study of monozygotic twins with inflammatory bowel disease (dated by TCRdb to 2018 to 2020). Libraries were made using 5' RACE. Sequenced using an Illumina HiSeq 2500. TCRdb reprocessed the reads, reporting each CDR3 protein sequence once and no DNA. The sample table gives about 380,000 distinct CDR3 sequences. The ten most abundant clones make up approximately 2.4% of the sample. The specimen sequenced was blood. The receptors here all came from a human donor with ulcerative colitis or Crohn's disease, or a healthy co-twin of an affected twin (not recorded which).

This chain connects TRBV7-8 to TRBJ1-3. The CDR3 is 18 residues long. The germline CDR1 and CDR2 sequences are SGHVS and FQNEAQ. The CDR3 region is CASRLFKEGRGSGNTIYF. Complete variable domain (other parts from reference TRBV7-8 and TRBJ1-3): GAGVSQSPRYKVAKRGQDVALRCDPISGHVSLFWYQQALGQGPEFLTYFQNEAQLDKSGLPSDRFFAERPEGSVSTLKIQRTQQEDSAVYLCASRLFKEGRGSGNTIYFGEGSWLTVV.

V is TRBV9 and J is TRBJ2-1; the D call of TRBD1 rests on TCRdb alone, since no DNA is present to check it. This CDR3 spans 18 amino acids. Germline CDR1 reads SGDLS; CDR2 reads YYNGEE. The CDR3 here is CASSVAPVPGNPYNEQFF.

The CDR3 sequence is CASSLDPTDTQYF. The gene calls are TRBV12-3 or TRBV12-4 and TRBJ2-3. The CDR3 loop spans 13 amino acids.

The gene calls are TRBV7-6 and TRBJ2-5; TCRdb's D gene call, TRBD1, goes unchecked for lack of DNA. This CDR3 spans 15 amino acids. Looked up from germline, CDR1 is SGHVS and CDR2 is FNYEAQ. CDR3 sequence reads: CASRQGSGQKETQYF. The whole variable domain, filled in from reference TRBV7-6 and TRBJ2-5, reads GAGVSQSPRYKVTKRGQDVALRCDPISGHVSLYWYRQALGQGPEFLTYFNYEAQQDKSGLPNDRFSAERPEGSISTLTIQRTEQRDSAMYRCASRQGSGQKETQYFGPGTRLLVL.

The rearrangement joins TRBV7-2 to TRBJ2-2; TCRdb picks TRBD1, but there is no DNA to check that call. The CDR3 runs to 16 residues. Per germline, CDR1 SGHTA and CDR2 FQGNSA. Here the CDR3 reads CASRGGTGSNTGELFF.

The chain employs TRBV5-1 and TRBJ2-5; TCRdb indicates TRBD1, and absent DNA this call remains unverified. Germline V CDR1 and CDR2: SGHRS, YFSETQ. The CDR3 contains 15 residues. The CDR3 sequence: CASSPNRGSSETQYF.

The rearrangement joins TRBV5-4 to TRBJ1-1; with no DNA, the TCRdb D assignment of TRBD1 cannot be verified. The length of the CDR3 is 16 residues. Germline V gene lookup returns CDR1 SGHNT and CDR2 YYREEE (reference sequence). The CDR3 loop reads CASSFRGLLGLTEAFF.

The rearrangement joins TRBV20-1 to TRBJ2-7; the TCRdb call, TRBD2, lacks DNA for checking. Germline loops: CDR1 DFQATT, CDR2 SNEGSKA (reference sequence). This CDR3 contains 14 residues. The chain's CDR3 is CSASAGLAVYEQYF.

The V call is TRBV29-1, the J call TRBJ2-3; the D gene TCRdb calls, TRBD2, cannot be checked with no DNA. In germline, CDR1 is SQVTM, CDR2 ANQGSEA. There are 14 residues in the CDR3. CDR3 loop: CSVGAGGKGDTQYF.

This sequence joins TRBV30 and TRBJ2-4; TCRdb's D call, TRBD1, is unchecked because there is no DNA. Germline values: CDR1 GTSNPN, CDR2 SVGIG (reference sequence). The CDR3 length is 15 residues. CDR3 amino acids: CAWSVLPGAKNIQYF.

This rearrangement joins TRBV7-6 to TRBJ2-1; there is no DNA to check the TCRdb D call of TRBD1. In germline, CDR1 is SGHVS, CDR2 FNYEAQ. This CDR3 is 13 amino acids long. The CDR3 spells CATGPGAYNEQFF.

This chain uses TRBV20-1 with TRBJ1-1; the TRBD1 assignment by TCRdb is unverifiable without DNA. The CDR3 extends over 15 amino acids. Germline CDR1 and CDR2: DFQATT and SNEGSKA (reference sequence). The chain's CDR3 is CSAGGELWMGTEAFF.

The J gene is TRBJ1-3, the V gene TRBV7-2. Germline lookup yields CDR1 SGHTA and CDR2 FQGNSA. This CDR3 has 13 amino acids. The CDR3 here is CASSYLPGNTIYF.

The V call is TRBV19, the J call TRBJ1-2. The CDR3 runs 11 residues. Looked up from germline, CDR1 is LNHDA and CDR2 is SQIVND (reference sequence). The CDR3 spells CASSPNYGYTF.

The chain is built from TRBV5-6 and TRBJ2-6. This CDR3 contains 14 residues. The germline V gene has CDR1 SGHDT and CDR2 YYEEEE. The CDR3 loop is CASSPVGGANVLTF.

The V and J genes are TRBV7-2 and TRBJ2-4; there is no DNA to check the TCRdb D call of TRBD1. The germline gives CDR1 SGHTA, CDR2 FQGNSA. The CDR3 has 19 residues. CDR3 loop: CASSLAVHSPVLAKNIQYF.

V is TRBV5-1 and J is TRBJ2-2. There are 12 residues in the CDR3. Germline CDR1 is SGHRS and CDR2 is YFSETQ. CDR3 sequence: CASRVGTGELFF. The variable domain in full, with the rest retrieved from reference TRBV5-1 and TRBJ2-2, is KAGVTQTPRYLIKTRGQQVTLSCSPISGHRSVSWYQQTPGQGLQFLFEYFSETQRNKGNFPGRFSGRQFSNSRSEMNVSTLELGDSALYLCASRVGTGELFFGEGSRLTVL.

The CDR3 sequence: CASSPGVEDLHEQFF. The rearrangement uses TRBV9 and TRBJ2-1; TCRdb indicates TRBD1, and absent DNA this call remains unverified. Germline V gene sequence: CDR1 SGDLS, CDR2 YYNGEE. The length of the CDR3 is 15 residues.

The genes are TRBV5-1 and TRBJ2-7; the TCRdb D gene call, TRBD1, has no DNA to confirm it. From germline, CDR1 is SGHRS and CDR2 YFSETQ. CDR3 length: 17 amino acids. The CDR3 protein is CASSLTPRDRGLYEQYF.

This chain links TRBV5-1 with TRBJ1-6; without DNA, the TCRdb call of TRBD1 cannot be checked. CDR3 length: 16 amino acids. From germline, CDR1 is SGHRS and CDR2 YFSETQ. The CDR3 here is CASSSEGGSGISPLHF. Based on the CDR3 plus reference TRBV5-1 and TRBJ1-6, the full variable domain is KAGVTQTPRYLIKTRGQQVTLSCSPISGHRSVSWYQQTPGQGLQFLFEYFSETQRNKGNFPGRFSGRQFSNSRSEMNVSTLELGDSALYLCASSSEGGSGISPLHFGNGTRLTVT.

The rearrangement links TRBV9 to TRBJ2-5; TCRdb indicates TRBD1, and absent DNA this call remains unverified. The CDR3 covers 13 residues. Germline assignment: CDR1 SGDLS and CDR2 YYNGEE. CDR3 loop: CASSAGQKETQYF.

J is TRBJ2-5 and V is TRBV12-3 or TRBV12-4. The CDR3 spans 14 residues. The CDR3 here is CASSLDSGQETQYF.

The chain couples TRBV4-1 to TRBJ2-7; TCRdb outputs TRBD1, but without DNA this stays unchecked. The length of the CDR3 is 16 residues. Germline loops: CDR1 MGHRA, CDR2 YSYEKL. The CDR3 protein is CASSQEQGRAPYEQYF.

The V and J genes are TRBV7-9 and TRBJ2-7; the TCRdb call, TRBD1, lacks DNA for checking. There are 14 residues in the CDR3. Germline CDR1 SEHNR, CDR2 FQNEAQ (reference sequence). The CDR3 is CASSFSGAPYEQYF.

The CDR3 is CASSLIAGADYEQYF. This chain joins TRBV7-3 and TRBJ2-7; without DNA, the TCRdb call of TRBD2 cannot be checked. Germline V gene lookup returns CDR1 SGHTA and CDR2 FQGTGA. The CDR3 covers 15 residues.

The chain links TRBV20-1 to TRBJ2-5; TCRdb reports TRBD2, a call that lacks DNA to check it against. The CDR3 contains 15 residues. The V gene's germline CDR1 is DFQATT and CDR2 SNEGSKA (reference sequence). The CDR3 sequence: CSAYGASGNQETQYF.

The chain has TRBV7-2 and TRBJ2-5; the TRBD1 assignment by TCRdb is unverifiable without DNA. CDR1 and CDR2 from the germline V gene are SGHTA and FQGNSA. This CDR3 is built from 15 residues. CDR3 loop: CASSSRGRDQETQYF.